This is a list of T cell receptor beta chains from one sample in a study of CD8+CD57+ T cells in acquired aplastic anemia. TCRdb called the reads again in MiXCR, with one record for every CDR3 protein. The sample records around 200,000 distinct CDR3 sequences, roughly half being singletons. What was sequenced was sorted CD4+, CD8+, or CD8+CD57+ T cells (not recorded which) from PBMCs. Every receptor here comes from a human donor in good health, serving as a control. CDR3s include the opening cysteine and the closing phenylalanine or tryptophan. Clone size, where shown, is once, few, many, or a class for clones that have expanded.

>TRBJ2-2|many|TRBV7-6
CASRQTGPGELFF
>TRBJ2-1|many|TRBV28
CASSLGPDEQFF
>TRBJ1-5|many|TRBV5-8
CASSFGPSGYQPQHF
>TRBJ2-7|few|TRBV7-8
CASSFSGGVYEQYF
>TRBJ1-1|many|TRBV20-1
CSAQGAVTEAFF
>TRBJ1-1|-|TRBV7-2
CASSLVTGNTEAFF
>TRBJ2-7|-|TRBV2
CASGQQVAYEQYF
>TRBJ1-5|-|TRBV10-3
CAISEFQETQHF
>TRBJ1-2|-|TRBV6-5
CASSTGLGNYGYTF
>TRBJ2-7|-|TRBV7-2
CVSSGREGGSPYEQYF
>TRBJ1-3|-|TRBV7-2
CASSLDRFTGNTIYF
>TRBJ2-7|many|TRBV7-7
CASSLEWDSEQYF
>TRBJ2-2|many|TRBV12-3/TRBV12-4
CASSIPGLGLFAGELFF
>TRBJ1-1|many|TRBV4-2
CASSLRLVSKRNTEAFF
>TRBJ2-5|-|TRBV7-9
CASSLSRGGIQETQYF
>TRBJ1-1|-|TRBV9
CASSQHTEAFF
>TRBJ1-4|many|TRBV19
CASSPRQGTNEKLFF
>TRBJ2-5|once|TRBV10-3
CAISGDPQETQYF
>TRBJ2-7|-|TRBV19
CASSIIISYEQYF
>TRBJ1-1|many|TRBV19
CASSPGGTNTEAFF
>TRBJ2-1|few|TRBV20-1
CSARDLPSGVDEQFF
>TRBJ1-2|-|TRBV5-5
CASSLEVGVGYGYTF
>TRBJ1-3|many|TRBV7-3
CASSLRPGSGNTIYF
>TRBJ2-7|-|TRBV7-3
CASSLNGYEQYF
>TRBJ1-4|many|TRBV2
CASRTRDRVNEKLFF
>TRBJ2-1|many|TRBV19
CASSILAGGNNEQFF
>TRBJ1-6|-|TRBV9
CASSVGGTGSSPLHF
>TRBJ1-6|few|TRBV2
CASSEGRNRELGSPLHF
>TRBJ1-1|-|TRBV19
CASSWAMNTEAFF
>TRBJ1-1|-|TRBV5-1
CASSRTSGGWNTEAFF
>TRBJ2-7|few|TRBV7-8
CASRTPGTGVSYEQYF
>TRBJ2-7|-|TRBV12-3/TRBV12-4
CASRSSDEQYF
>TRBJ2-7|once|TRBV2
CASSRGGTFAYEQYF
>TRBJ2-7|many|TRBV5-1
CASSTATGGSYEQYF
>TRBJ2-7|-|TRBV24-1
CATSSSDRTYEQYF